The rows below give T cell receptor beta chains drawn from one sample of a study of T cell responses to AZD1222 COVID-19 vaccine. Clones were sequenced by immunoSEQ multiplex PCR, and TCRdb holds only the in-frame ones, with some missing. The table has 84,000 or so clones, roughly 90% seen once. The sequencing used peripheral blood, collected on day 0 of AZD1222 vaccination. The receptors shown here come from an adult in good health. CDR3s include the opening cysteine and the closing phenylalanine or tryptophan. Each record gives: J gene, D gene, V gene, clone size, CDR3 DNA, CDR3 protein. The D gene is left open where the match is weak. For some rows the clone size is stated as once, few or many, or as a class when expanded; others skip it.

j_gene: TRBJ1-5
d_gene: NA
v_gene: TRBV12-3/TRBV12-4
abundance: NA
CDR3nt: TGTGCCAGCAGTTTAGGGGGGCAGCCCCAGCATTTT
CDR3aa: CASSLGGQPQHF

j_gene: TRBJ2-7
d_gene: TRBD2
v_gene: TRBV7-8
abundance: NA
CDR3nt: TGTGCCAGCAGCTTAGGGGGCCGAGGTCTAGCGGGGGCCTACGAGCAGTACTTC
CDR3aa: CASSLGGRGLAGAYEQYF

j_gene: TRBJ2-7
d_gene: NA
v_gene: TRBV3-1/TRBV3-2
abundance: NA
CDR3nt: TGTGCCAGCAGCTCCAGCCTAGCCCGCTCCTACGAGCAGTACTTC
CDR3aa: CASSSSLARSYEQYF

j_gene: TRBJ2-7
d_gene: TRBD2
v_gene: TRBV27
abundance: NA
CDR3nt: TGTGCCAGCAGCGAGACTAGCGGGGGCGCCTACGAGCAGTACTTC
CDR3aa: CASSETSGGAYEQYF

j_gene: TRBJ2-1
d_gene: TRBD1
v_gene: TRBV2
abundance: NA
CDR3nt: TGTGCCAGCAGTTTCCGACAGGGGGATGTCTACAATGAGCAGTTCTTC
CDR3aa: CASSFRQGDVYNEQFF

j_gene: TRBJ2-7
d_gene: NA
v_gene: TRBV7-6
abundance: NA
CDR3nt: TGTGCCAGCAGCACGACAGGTAGCGAGCAGTACTTC
CDR3aa: CASSTTGSEQYF

j_gene: TRBJ1-6
d_gene: NA
v_gene: TRBV9
abundance: NA
CDR3nt: TGTGCCAGCAGCGTAGGGGACCGAATCGGGAGGTCACCCCTCCACTTT
CDR3aa: CASSVGDRIGRSPLHF

j_gene: TRBJ1-1
d_gene: NA
v_gene: TRBV10-3
abundance: NA
CDR3nt: TGTGCCATCAGTCCCAGGGACACTGAAGCTTTCTTT
CDR3aa: CAISPRDTEAFF

j_gene: TRBJ1-1
d_gene: NA
v_gene: TRBV10-3
abundance: NA
CDR3nt: TGTGCCATAGACCCGTCCGGTGCAGGGAACACTGAAGCTTTCTTT
CDR3aa: CAIDPSGAGNTEAFF

j_gene: TRBJ2-5
d_gene: NA
v_gene: TRBV28
abundance: NA
CDR3nt: TGTGCCAGCAGCTGGAGGGTTGGGGAGACCCAGTACTTC
CDR3aa: CASSWRVGETQYF

j_gene: TRBJ2-7
d_gene: NA
v_gene: TRBV2
abundance: NA
CDR3nt: TGTGCCAGCAGTGAGCCGGAGTATTCGGACGAGCAGTACTTC
CDR3aa: CASSEPEYSDEQYF

j_gene: TRBJ2-7
d_gene: TRBD2
v_gene: TRBV4-1
abundance: NA
CDR3nt: TGCGCCAGCAGCCAAGAGACTAGCGGGGGGACAGCCTACGAGCAGTACTTC
CDR3aa: CASSQETSGGTAYEQYF

j_gene: TRBJ2-2
d_gene: NA
v_gene: TRBV6-6
abundance: NA
CDR3nt: TGTGCCAGCAGTAAAGGTGACACCGGGGAGCTGTTTTTT
CDR3aa: CASSKGDTGELFF

j_gene: TRBJ2-1
d_gene: NA
v_gene: TRBV11-2
abundance: NA
CDR3nt: TGTGCCAGCAGCTTAGAGGTCAGGGGCTTAGGTGAGCAGTTCTTC
CDR3aa: CASSLEVRGLGEQFF

j_gene: TRBJ1-4
d_gene: NA
v_gene: TRBV19
abundance: NA
CDR3nt: TGTGCCAGTACACGGACAGTACGTGCAACTAATGAAAAACTGTTTTTT
CDR3aa: CASTRTVRATNEKLFF

j_gene: TRBJ2-1
d_gene: NA
v_gene: TRBV6-1
abundance: NA
CDR3nt: TGTGCCAGCAGTGAACAGGCCGGATACAATGAGCAGTTCTTC
CDR3aa: CASSEQAGYNEQFF

j_gene: TRBJ2-7
d_gene: NA
v_gene: TRBV28
abundance: NA
CDR3nt: TGTGCCAGCAGTTCCCCAGGGGCGGGGAGACCCTACGAGCAGTACTTC
CDR3aa: CASSSPGAGRPYEQYF

j_gene: TRBJ1-1
d_gene: TRBD1
v_gene: TRBV28
abundance: NA
CDR3nt: TGTGCCAGCAGTACAGGGGGCGGCCTAAACACTGAAGCTTTCTTT
CDR3aa: CASSTGGGLNTEAFF

j_gene: TRBJ1-2
d_gene: TRBD1
v_gene: TRBV28
abundance: NA
CDR3nt: TGTGCCAGCAGTTCCCCCGACAGGGTCGGCTATGGCTACACCTTC
CDR3aa: CASSSPDRVGYGYTF

j_gene: TRBJ2-2
d_gene: TRBD1
v_gene: TRBV28
abundance: NA
CDR3nt: TGTGCCAGCAGGACAGGGACGAACACCGGGGAGCTGTTTTTT
CDR3aa: CASRTGTNTGELFF

j_gene: TRBJ1-1
d_gene: TRBD1
v_gene: TRBV6-5
abundance: NA
CDR3nt: TGTGCCAGCAGTTCCGGGACAGGGGAAGGTAGCACTGAAGCTTTCTTT
CDR3aa: CASSSGTGEGSTEAFF

j_gene: TRBJ1-1
d_gene: NA
v_gene: TRBV19
abundance: NA
CDR3nt: TGTGCCAGTAGTATAGCGAGGGCTGAAGCTTTCTTT
CDR3aa: CASSIARAEAFF

j_gene: TRBJ2-7
d_gene: TRBD2
v_gene: TRBV29-1
abundance: once
CDR3nt: TGCAGCGTGGGGACTAGCGGGAACTACGAGCAGTACTTC
CDR3aa: CSVGTSGNYEQYF

j_gene: TRBJ2-3
d_gene: NA
v_gene: TRBV27
abundance: NA
CDR3nt: TGTGCCAGCAGTTTAGGAGGGTTGAACACAGATACGCAGTATTTT
CDR3aa: CASSLGGLNTDTQYF

j_gene: TRBJ2-7
d_gene: TRBD2
v_gene: TRBV6-5
abundance: few
CDR3nt: TGTGCCAGCAGTTACCTCCCGGGGGGCGAGCAGTACTTC
CDR3aa: CASSYLPGGEQYF

j_gene: TRBJ2-7
d_gene: NA
v_gene: TRBV14
abundance: NA
CDR3nt: TGTGCCAGCAGCCAAGTGTCCGAGCAGTACTTC
CDR3aa: CASSQVSEQYF

j_gene: TRBJ2-7
d_gene: TRBD2
v_gene: TRBV7-8
abundance: NA
CDR3nt: TGTGCCAGCAGCGATCTAGCGGGAGAGGAAGCCTACGAGCAGTACTTC
CDR3aa: CASSDLAGEEAYEQYF